This T cell receptor beta chain originates from a study of shared clonotypes between healthy human individuals. Points from the study as a whole: The diversity represented, both genetic and in exposure history, was limited by few donors.

Assay used: immunoSEQ multiplex PCR; TCRdb lists only in-frame clones, some missing. Among around 1.1 million clones listed, 77% were seen once. Nashville, Tennessee was home to all donors, each a Caucasian adult. Only a few counts were recorded for this clone. The antigen is undetermined. Source material: memory CD4+ T cells from PBMCs. Stated subset: CD45RA-negative fraction. This TCR was sampled from a man aged 18 to 29 in good health. Some clones in this sample may be carry-over from other donors' samples.

This chain's CDR3 is CASSTSRTSQFF. CDR3 nucleotides: TGTGCCAGCAGTACCTCCAGGACCAGCCAGTTCTTC. The gene calls are TRBV28 and TRBJ2-1, with D unclear. The CDR3 totals 12 residues. Germline CDR1 is MDHEN and CDR2 is SYDVKM. Trimming took off 5 bases at V and 13 bases at J, with 15 bases between the two ends.